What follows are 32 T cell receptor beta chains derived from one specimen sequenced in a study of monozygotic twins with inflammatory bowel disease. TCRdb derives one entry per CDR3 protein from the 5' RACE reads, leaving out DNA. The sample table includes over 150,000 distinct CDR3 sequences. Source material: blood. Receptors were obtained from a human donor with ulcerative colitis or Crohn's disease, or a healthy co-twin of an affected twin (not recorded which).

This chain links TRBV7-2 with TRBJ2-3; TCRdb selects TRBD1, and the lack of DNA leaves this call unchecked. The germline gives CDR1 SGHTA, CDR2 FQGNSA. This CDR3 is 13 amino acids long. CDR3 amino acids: CASSFGAADTQYF. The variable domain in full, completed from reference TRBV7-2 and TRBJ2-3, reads GAGVSQSPSNKVTEKGKDVELRCDPISGHTALYWYRQSLGQGLEFLIYFQGNSAPDKSGLPSDRFSAERTGGSVSTLTIQRTQQEDSAVYLCASSFGAADTQYFGPGTRLTVL.

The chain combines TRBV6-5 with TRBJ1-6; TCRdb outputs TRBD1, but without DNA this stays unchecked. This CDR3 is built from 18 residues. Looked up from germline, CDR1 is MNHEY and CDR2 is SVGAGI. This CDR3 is CASSYSGQGSSYNSPLHF.

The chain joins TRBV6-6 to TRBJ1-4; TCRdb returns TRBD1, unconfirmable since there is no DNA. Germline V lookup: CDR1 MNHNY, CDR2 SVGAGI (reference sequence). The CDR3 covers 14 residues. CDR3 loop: CASRRTGGEEKLFF.

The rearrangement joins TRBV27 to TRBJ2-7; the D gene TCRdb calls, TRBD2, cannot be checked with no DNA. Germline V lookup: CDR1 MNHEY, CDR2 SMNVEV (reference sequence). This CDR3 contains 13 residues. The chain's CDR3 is CASRRGLVYEQYF.

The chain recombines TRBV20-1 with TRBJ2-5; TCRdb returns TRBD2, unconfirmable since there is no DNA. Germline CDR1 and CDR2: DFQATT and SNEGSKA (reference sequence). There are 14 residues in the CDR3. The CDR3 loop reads CSARTSGRQETQYF.

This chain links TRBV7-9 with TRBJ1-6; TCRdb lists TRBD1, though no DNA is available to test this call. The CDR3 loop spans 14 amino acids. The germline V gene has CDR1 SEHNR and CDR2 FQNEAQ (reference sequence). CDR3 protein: CASSFDRDNSPLHF.

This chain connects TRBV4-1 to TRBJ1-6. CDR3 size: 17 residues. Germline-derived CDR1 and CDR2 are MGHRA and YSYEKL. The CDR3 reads CASSQESGRSYNSPLHF.

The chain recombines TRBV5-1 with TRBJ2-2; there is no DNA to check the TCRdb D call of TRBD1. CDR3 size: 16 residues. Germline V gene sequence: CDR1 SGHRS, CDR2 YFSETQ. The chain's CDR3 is CASSSRDRGFPGELFF.

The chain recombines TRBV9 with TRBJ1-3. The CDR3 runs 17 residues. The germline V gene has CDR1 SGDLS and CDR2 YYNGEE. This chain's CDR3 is CASSHPPAGRSGNTIYF.

The CDR3 is CATSRHPDQETQYF. This chain connects TRBV15 to TRBJ2-5. The CDR3 contains 14 residues. The germline CDR1 and CDR2 sequences are LNHNV and YYDKDF (reference sequence).

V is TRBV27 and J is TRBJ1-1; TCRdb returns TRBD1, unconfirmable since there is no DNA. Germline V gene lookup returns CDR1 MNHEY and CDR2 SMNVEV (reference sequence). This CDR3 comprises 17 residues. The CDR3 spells CASSPGRGVTFGTEAFF.

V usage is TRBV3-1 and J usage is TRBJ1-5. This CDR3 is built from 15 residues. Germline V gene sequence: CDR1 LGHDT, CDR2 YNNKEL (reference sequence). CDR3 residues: CASSQELVKNQPQHF.

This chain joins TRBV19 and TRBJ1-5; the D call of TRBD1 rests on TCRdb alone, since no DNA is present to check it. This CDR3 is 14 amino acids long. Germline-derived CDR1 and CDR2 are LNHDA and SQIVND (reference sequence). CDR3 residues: CASSLDRESQPQHF.

The CDR3 loop is CASSTDRALPYGYTF. J is TRBJ1-2 and V is TRBV7-9. CDR1 and CDR2 from the germline V gene are SEHNR and FQNEAQ (reference sequence). The CDR3 runs to 15 residues.

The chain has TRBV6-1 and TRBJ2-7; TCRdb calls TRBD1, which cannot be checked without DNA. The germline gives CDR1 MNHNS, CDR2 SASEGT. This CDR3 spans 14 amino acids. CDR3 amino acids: CASSPTGTTYEQYF.

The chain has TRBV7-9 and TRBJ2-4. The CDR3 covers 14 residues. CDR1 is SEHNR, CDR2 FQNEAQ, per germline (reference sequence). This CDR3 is CASRDLLAKNIQYF.

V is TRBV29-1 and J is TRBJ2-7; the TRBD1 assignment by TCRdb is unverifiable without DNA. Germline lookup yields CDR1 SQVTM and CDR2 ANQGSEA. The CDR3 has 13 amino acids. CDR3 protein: CSVGPQGAYEQYF.

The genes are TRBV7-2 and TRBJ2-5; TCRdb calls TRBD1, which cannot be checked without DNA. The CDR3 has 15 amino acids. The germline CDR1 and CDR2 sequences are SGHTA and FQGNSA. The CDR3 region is CASSLAQGSWETQYF.

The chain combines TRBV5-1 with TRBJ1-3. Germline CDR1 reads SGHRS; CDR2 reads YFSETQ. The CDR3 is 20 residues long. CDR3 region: CASSLAPSRTGRVSGNTIYF.

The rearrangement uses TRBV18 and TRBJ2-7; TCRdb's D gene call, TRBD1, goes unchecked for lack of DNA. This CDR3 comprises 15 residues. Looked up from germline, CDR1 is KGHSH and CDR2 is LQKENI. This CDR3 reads CASSPGTGRSYEQYF.

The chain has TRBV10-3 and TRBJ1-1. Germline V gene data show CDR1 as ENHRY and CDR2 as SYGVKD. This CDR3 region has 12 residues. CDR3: CAISVENTEAFF.

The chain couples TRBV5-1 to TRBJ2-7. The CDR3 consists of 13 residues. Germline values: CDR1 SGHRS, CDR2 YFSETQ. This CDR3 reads CASRPAGTYEQYF.

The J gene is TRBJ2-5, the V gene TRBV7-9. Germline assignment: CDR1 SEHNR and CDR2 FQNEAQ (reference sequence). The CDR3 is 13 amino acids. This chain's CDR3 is CASSLSSGETQYF.

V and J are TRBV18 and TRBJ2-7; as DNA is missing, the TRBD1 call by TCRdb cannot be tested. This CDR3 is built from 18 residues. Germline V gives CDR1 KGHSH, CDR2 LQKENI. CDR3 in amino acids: CASSPRGQGAGATYEQYF.

The CDR3 is CASSPDVAGGDEQFF. This chain joins TRBV9 and TRBJ2-1; there is no DNA to check the TCRdb D call of TRBD2. Germline lookup yields CDR1 SGDLS and CDR2 YYNGEE. The CDR3 runs 15 residues.

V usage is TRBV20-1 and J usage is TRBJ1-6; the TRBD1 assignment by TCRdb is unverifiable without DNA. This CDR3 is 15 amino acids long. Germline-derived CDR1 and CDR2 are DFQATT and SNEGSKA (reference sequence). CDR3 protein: CSARSAGTGIAPLHF.

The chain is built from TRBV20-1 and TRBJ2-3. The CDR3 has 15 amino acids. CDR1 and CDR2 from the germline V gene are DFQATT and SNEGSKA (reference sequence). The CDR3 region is CSARSSLVGTDTQYF.

The CDR3: CSARGRGVVHEQYF. The rearrangement links TRBV20-1 to TRBJ2-7. This CDR3 has 14 amino acids. Germline V gene sequence: CDR1 DFQATT, CDR2 SNEGSKA (reference sequence).

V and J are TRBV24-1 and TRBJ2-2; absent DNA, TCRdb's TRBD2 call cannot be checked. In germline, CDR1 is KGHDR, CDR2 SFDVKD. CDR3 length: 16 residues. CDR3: CATSDFPGGDTGELFF.

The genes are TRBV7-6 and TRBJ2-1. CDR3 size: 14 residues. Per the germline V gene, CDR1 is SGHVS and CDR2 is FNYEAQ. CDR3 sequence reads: CASSVAGANNEQFF.

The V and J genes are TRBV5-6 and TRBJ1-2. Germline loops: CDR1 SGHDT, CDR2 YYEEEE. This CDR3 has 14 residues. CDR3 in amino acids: CASSLDRINYGYTF.

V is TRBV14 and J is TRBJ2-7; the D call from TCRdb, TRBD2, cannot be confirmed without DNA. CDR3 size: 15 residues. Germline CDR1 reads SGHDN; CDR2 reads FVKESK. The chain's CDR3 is CASRLAGSSSYEQYF.